The 20 T cell receptor beta chains listed next were all sequenced from one sample in a study of immune characterization of retroperitoneal liposarcoma. TCRdb fed the PCR reads into MiXCR, producing one record per CDR3 protein. The table shows over 8,000 distinct CDR3 sequences, with around a quarter occurring only once. The source material was tumor tissue. The source is a female donor with retroperitoneal liposarcoma.

On this clonotype: The CDR3 carries no conserved terminal phenylalanine or tryptophan, so it likely arises from a read error. The chain recombines TRBV25-1 with TRBJ2-4; tentative D call: TRBD1 (9 bases). The J call may be in error: the DNA end matches TRBJ2-1 better. The CDR3 is 16 residues long. The germline V gene has CDR1 MGHDK and CDR2 SYGVNS. Written as DNA, the CDR3 is TGTGCCAGCAGAGTGAATAGCGGGACAGGGCAAGAGACCCAGTTCTTG. It translates to CASRVNSGTGQETQFL.

This clonotype was recorded a few times. The chain recombines TRBV6-1 with TRBJ2-2; 7 nucleotides line up with TRBD2. Germline CDR1 is MNHNS and CDR2 is SASEGT. The CDR3 has 14 residues. V was clipped by 2 bases and J by 8 bases; unmatched bases: 5. The DNA of the CDR3 is TGTGCCAGCAGTGAAAGGTTGGGGGGGGGGGAGCTGTTTTTT. Amino acids: CASSERLGGGELFF.

This clonotype occurred a few times. J is TRBJ1-3 and V is TRBV6-1; no reliable D call. Per the germline V gene, CDR1 is MNHNS and CDR2 is SASEGT. The V end lost 6 bases, the J end lost 0 bases, and 15 bases lay between the germline ends. This CDR3 spans 16 amino acids. CDR3 in DNA: TGTGCCAGCAGAGACCGTGGAGGAGACTCTGGAAACACCATATATTTT. Translating gives CASRDRGGDSGNTIYF.

As DNA, the CDR3 is TGTGCCAGTAAGCGGTACCGGCAGTACAATGAGCAGTTCTTC. Its translation: CASKRYRQYNEQFF. The chain links TRBV7-2 to TRBJ2-1; possible D gene TRBD2, 5 bases. Trimming cost V 9 bases and J 4 bases, with 16 bases left between them. Germline loops: CDR1 SGHTA, CDR2 FQGNSA. This CDR3 spans 14 amino acids. The variable domain in full, completed from reference TRBV7-2 and TRBJ2-1, reads GAGVSQSPSNKVTEKGKDVELRCDPISGHTALYWYRQSLGQGLEFLIYFQGNSAPDKSGLPSDRFSAERTGGSVSTLTIQRTQQEDSAVYLCASKRYRQYNEQFFGPGTRLTVL.

CDR3 nucleotide sequence: TGTGCCACCGGGACAGCCAGTGCAGGAGATACGCAGTATTTT. Protein: CATGTASAGDTQYF. The rearrangement links TRBV6-5 to TRBJ2-3; 7 bases are a match to TRBD1. Trimming took 10 bases from V and 5 from J; bases not matched to a gene: 12. Germline lookup yields CDR1 MNHEY and CDR2 SVGAGI. This CDR3 spans 14 amino acids.

In its sample, this clonotype is medium-sized. The chain is built from TRBV7-2 and TRBJ1-2; D possibly corresponds to TRBD1 (5 bases). Germline assignment: CDR1 SGHTA and CDR2 FQGNSA. The V and J ends lost 1 base and 9 bases respectively, with 12 bases between them. This CDR3 has 13 residues. This CDR3 reads CASSLVRDVSYTF. The CDR3 nucleotides are TGTGCCAGCAGCTTAGTTAGGGACGTGAGCTACACCTTC.

This clonotype was detected once. A much larger clonotype is one base distant, so this may be a read error. The chain has TRBV7-6 and TRBJ2-5; 9 bases agree with TRBD1. Judging by the DNA end, TRBJ2-7 fits better; the J call may be wrong. In germline, CDR1 is SGHVS, CDR2 FNYEAQ. CDR3 size: 14 residues. In nucleotides, the CDR3 is TGTGCCAGCAGCACACCCGGGACAGGGAACGAGCAGTACTTC. Its translation: CASSTPGTGNEQYF.

As concerns this clonotype: Since a much larger clone is just one base distant, this may be a read error. V is TRBV7-2 and J is TRBJ2-3; D possibly corresponds to TRBD2 (6 bases). Per the germline V gene, CDR1 is SGHTA and CDR2 is FQGNSA. The CDR3 totals 14 residues. CDR3 residues: CASNPGGVTYEQLF. The CDR3 region has the DNA TGTGCCAGCAACCCCGGGGGTGTGACCTACGAGCAGCTCTTC. Full variable domain (rest looked up from reference TRBV7-2 and TRBJ2-3): GAGVSQSPSNKVTEKGKDVELRCDPISGHTALYWYRQSLGQGLEFLIYFQGNSAPDKSGLPSDRFSAERTGGSVSTLTIQRTQQEDSAVYLCASNPGGVTYEQLFGPGTRLTVL.

This clonotype appeared many times. This chain uses TRBV7-6 with TRBJ2-3; D is ambiguous. V lost 4 bases and J lost 4, with 6 bases in between. This CDR3 has 12 amino acids. Germline-derived CDR1 and CDR2 are SGHVS and FNYEAQ. The CDR3 loop is CASSSRPDTQYF. The CDR3 bases are TGTGCCAGCAGCTCACGGCCAGATACGCAGTATTTT.

This chain links TRBV7-8 with TRBJ2-2; 7 bases align to TRBD2. Germline CDR1 is SGHVS and CDR2 is FQNEAQ. The V gene end was trimmed by 1 base and the J gene end by 9 bases; junction bases not matched to a gene: 5. CDR3 length equals 14 residues. The CDR3 bases are TGTGCCAGCAGCTTAGGGGCAAGCGGGAGGGAGCTGTTTTTT. Protein: CASSLGASGRELFF.

The rearrangement uses TRBV10-2 and TRBJ2-1; 7 bases line up with TRBD2. The CDR3 has 15 residues. V shed 5 bases, J shed 1 base, and the junction held 5 bases outside the gene matches. Germline CDR1 and CDR2: WSHSY and SAAADI. The DNA of the CDR3 is TGCGCCAGCAGTAGGCTAGCGGTTTCCTACAATGAGCAGTTCTTC. This codes for CASSRLAVSYNEQFF.

This chain connects TRBV6-4 to TRBJ2-1, with D unresolved. The tail of the sequence fits TRBJ2-7 better, so the J call may be wrong. CDR1 MRHNA and CDR2 SNTAGT come from the germline V gene. The CDR3 runs to 15 residues. Here the CDR3 DNA reads TGTGCCAGCAGTGACCCGTACAGTGCCTACAATGAGCAGTACTTC. Protein: CASSDPYSAYNEQYF.

Relative to its sample, this clonotype is medium-sized (0.01 to 0.1%). This chain links TRBV6-1 with TRBJ2-1; D uncertain. The germline gives CDR1 MNHNS, CDR2 SASEGT. The CDR3 is made up of 13 amino acids. V was shortened by 2 bases and J by 13 bases, with 15 bases between the two germline ends. DNA of the CDR3: TGTGCCAGCAGTGAATACTTATCGGAGACCCAGTTCTTC. Translating gives CASSEYLSETQFF.

This chain's CDR3 is CASSYEGLAGPLGEQYF. The CDR3 DNA reads TGTGCCAGCAGTTATGAGGGACTAGCGGGACCTTTAGGTGAGCAGTACTTC. The V call is TRBV6-1, the J call TRBJ2-1; 13 bases map to TRBD2. The DNA end is more similar to TRBJ2-7, so the J call may be wrong. CDR1 is MNHNS, CDR2 SASEGT, per germline. CDR3 length equals 17 residues.

The chain carries TRBV6-1 and TRBJ2-1, with D hard to call. Trimming shortened V by 2 bases and J by 4 bases, and 9 bases separated the two germline ends. CDR3 length: 14 residues. The germline V gene has CDR1 MNHNS and CDR2 SASEGT. The CDR3 DNA follows: TGTGCCAGCAGTGAACGGGCAGATTACAATGAGCAGTTCTTC. Its protein is CASSERADYNEQFF.

CDR3 sequence (DNA): TGTGCCAGCAGCCTCAACTCCTACGAGCAGTACTTC. It specifies CASSLNSYEQYF. The chain couples TRBV6-1 to TRBJ2-4; no clear D gene. The J call may be mistaken, given a closer DNA end match to TRBJ2-7. The CDR3 covers 12 residues. Germline-derived CDR1 and CDR2 are MNHNS and SASEGT.

The rearrangement joins TRBV6-1 to TRBJ2-5; tentatively, D is TRBD2 (5 bases). The DNA end lines up better with TRBJ2-1; the J call may be wrong. In germline, CDR1 is MNHNS, CDR2 SASEGT. The CDR3 covers 16 residues. The CDR3 is CASSPLGARGKGEQFF. The CDR3 DNA follows: TGTGCCAGCAGTCCCCTGGGTGCCCGGGGTAAAGGTGAGCAGTTCTTC.

As for this clonotype: One end of the junction fails to match germline, which may point to a read error. This chain joins TRBV5-3 and TRBJ2-1, with TRBD2 matching 14 bases. TRBV5-3 is an ORF for which the function is uncertain. This CDR3 is built from 15 residues. In DNA, the CDR3 is TGTGCCAGCAGCTCGGGGACTAGCGGGAGCAATGAGCAGTTCTTC. Amino acids: CASSSGTSGSNEQFF.

This clonotype was seen at least ten times. This sequence joins TRBV7-2 and TRBJ1-1; D uncertain. This CDR3 has 14 residues. Trimming took off 1 base at V and 6 bases at J, with 12 bases between the two ends. Germline V gene sequence: CDR1 SGHTA, CDR2 FQGNSA. Here the CDR3 reads CASSLGSSTAEAFF. CDR3 in DNA: TGTGCCAGCAGCTTAGGCAGTTCAACGGCTGAAGCTTTCTTT.

In this sample, this clonotype turned up many times. The chain uses TRBV12-3 or TRBV12-4 and TRBJ2-1; possibly TRBD2 for D (6 bases). TRBJ2-7 explains the end of the DNA better; the J call may be wrong. The CDR3 extends over 14 amino acids. CDR3 DNA: TGTGCCAGCACCATTAGCGGAACCTACAATGAGCAGTACTTC. As protein: CASTISGTYNEQYF.